These 27 T cell receptor beta chains were sequenced from one sample in a study of T cells after yellow fever vaccination. TCRdb fed the 5' RACE reads into MiXCR, producing one record per CDR3 protein. The data show a few hundred thousand distinct CDR3 sequences, with roughly a sixth seen just once and roughly a sixth held by the top ten. This specimen consisted of PBMCs, obtained before the yellow fever booster vaccination. The receptors originated from a man between 18 and 29 years old who received the YFV17D yellow fever vaccine.

This clonotype appeared a few times. This rearrangement joins TRBV11-2 to TRBJ2-5; tentatively, D is TRBD2 (6 bases). CDR1 and CDR2 (germline): SGHAT, FQNNGV. The CDR3 runs 15 residues. V was pared by 7 bases and J by 0 bases, with 15 bases between. The chain's CDR3 is CASTQTRGYQETQYF. In nucleotides, the CDR3 is TGTGCCAGCACCCAGACTAGGGGCTACCAAGAGACCCAGTACTTC.

This clonotype turned up a few times. This chain joins TRBV7-8 and TRBJ2-3, with no clear D. CDR1 and CDR2 from the germline V gene are SGHVS and FQNEAQ. The CDR3 totals 13 residues. Trimming took off 5 bases at V and 6 bases at J, with 12 bases between the two ends. CDR3 loop: CASSPPPSDTQYF. CDR3 sequence (DNA): TGTGCCAGCAGCCCCCCCCCATCGGATACGCAGTATTTT. Using reference TRBV7-8 and TRBJ2-3 for the parts outside the CDR3, the full variable domain is GAGVSQSPRYKVAKRGQDVALRCDPISGHVSLFWYQQALGQGPEFLTYFQNEAQLDKSGLPSDRFFAERPEGSVSTLKIQRTQQEDSAVYLCASSPPPSDTQYFGPGTRLTVL.

The gene calls are TRBV15 and TRBJ1-2; unclear D gene. The CDR3 length is 13 residues. Germline loops: CDR1 LNHNV, CDR2 YYDKDF (reference sequence). Trimming took off 0 bases at V and 2 bases at J, with 4 bases between the two ends. The CDR3 sequence: CATSRDRNYGYTF. The CDR3 region has the DNA TGTGCCACCAGCAGAGACCGCAACTATGGCTACACCTTC.

This chain uses TRBV6-5 with TRBJ1-6, with D maybe TRBD1 (5 bases). The V gene lost 2 bases and the J gene lost 10 bases, with 12 bases spanning the gap. The CDR3 consists of 14 residues. Germline V gene lookup returns CDR1 MNHEY and CDR2 SVGAGI. This chain's CDR3 is CASSYGVRGSPLHF. CDR3 coding DNA: TGTGCCAGCAGTTACGGGGTGAGGGGATCACCCCTCCACTTT.

This clonotype was counted between two and nine times. The chain uses TRBV3-1 and TRBJ2-2, with 8 bases identical to TRBD1. Germline values: CDR1 LGHDT, CDR2 YNNKEL (reference sequence). The V segment lost 4 bases and the J segment 5 bases; nucleotides outside the gene matches: 6. The CDR3 covers 15 residues. CDR3 residues: CASSPWTGPTGELFF. CDR3 nucleotide sequence: TGTGCCAGCAGCCCCTGGACAGGGCCAACCGGGGAGCTGTTTTTT.

CDR3: CASSPSDLNIQYF. The CDR3 DNA reads as TGTGCCAGCAGCCCTAGCGACCTAAACATTCAGTACTTC. V is TRBV28 and J is TRBJ2-4, with D perhaps TRBD2 (6 bases). The CDR3 totals 13 residues. Germline values: CDR1 MDHEN, CDR2 SYDVKM. Trimming took off 6 bases at V and 6 bases at J, with 12 bases between the two ends. Supplemented by reference TRBV28 and TRBJ2-4, the full variable domain reads DVKVTQSSRYLVKRTGEKVFLECVQDMDHENMFWYRQDPGLGLRLIYFSYDVKMKEKGDIPEGYSVSREKKERFSLILESASTNQTSMYLCASSPSDLNIQYFGAGTRLSVL.

The chain joins TRBV11-2 to TRBJ1-1; tentative D call: TRBD1 (5 bases). This CDR3 has 18 residues. With 2 bases removed from V and 1 base from J, the gap between germline ends came to 20 bases. The germline CDR1 and CDR2 sequences are SGHAT and FQNNGV. The CDR3 reads CASSLLLILGPKNTEAFF. CDR3 DNA: TGTGCCAGCAGCTTATTACTCATTCTGGGACCCAAGAACACTGAAGCTTTCTTT. Full variable domain (remainder filled in from reference TRBV11-2 and TRBJ1-1): EAGVAQSPRYKIIEKRQSVAFWCNPISGHATLYWYQQILGQGPKLLIQFQNNGVVDDSQLPKDRFSAERLKGVDSTLKIQPAKLEDSAVYLCASSLLLILGPKNTEAFFGQGTRLTVV.

V and J are TRBV10-3 and TRBJ2-1, with TRBD1 as a possible D gene (5 bases). From germline, CDR1 is ENHRY and CDR2 SYGVKD. V lost 0 bases and J 4 bases, leaving 13 bases between the germline ends. The CDR3 has 16 amino acids. The CDR3 DNA sequence: TGTGCCATCAGTGAGTCAGAACAGGAGATTTACAATGAGCAGTTCTTC. This sequence encodes CAISESEQEIYNEQFF.

The V gene is TRBV12-3 or TRBV12-4, the J gene TRBJ1-1; D remains ambiguous. The V and J ends lost 3 bases and 0 bases respectively, with 8 bases between them. CDR3 length: 14 amino acids. The CDR3 nucleotides read TGTGCCAGCAGTTTTCGGGTTATGAACACTGAAGCTTTCTTT. Translating gives CASSFRVMNTEAFF.

This clonotype was recorded a few times. The genes are TRBV6-2 or TRBV6-3 and TRBJ2-3; 8 positions match TRBD1. Germline V gives CDR1 MNHEY, CDR2 SVGEGT. The CDR3 has 13 residues. V was pared by 8 bases and J by 4 bases, with 5 bases of the junction left unmatched. The CDR3 DNA follows: TGTGCCAGCGGACAGGGAGGCCCAGATACGCAGTATTTT. This sequence encodes CASGQGGPDTQYF.

This clonotype has a count of ten or more. This rearrangement joins TRBV9 to TRBJ1-1; the match to TRBD1 covers 10 bases. The CDR3 length is 16 residues. Germline CDR1 is SGDLS and CDR2 is YYNGEE. V was clipped by 4 bases and J by 5 bases; unmatched bases: 11. The DNA for the CDR3 is TGTGCCAGCAGCACCGGGACAGGGGCGAAGATTACTGAAGCTTTCTTT. Protein sequence: CASSTGTGAKITEAFF. The entire variable domain, with the rest obtained from reference TRBV9 and TRBJ1-1, is as follows: DSGVTQTPKHLITATGQRVTLRCSPRSGDLSVYWYQQSLDQGLQFLIQYYNGEERAKGNILERFSAQQFPDLHSELNLSSLELGDSALYFCASSTGTGAKITEAFFGQGTRLTVV.

Only a few counts were recorded for this clonotype. The V gene is TRBV20-1, the J gene TRBJ2-3; 9 positions match TRBD2. Unmatched junction bases numbered 16, after V lost 6 bases and J lost 3 bases. CDR1 is DFQATT, CDR2 SNEGSKA, per germline (reference sequence). The CDR3 has 17 amino acids. Here the CDR3 reads CSAFIWEASGITDTQYF. DNA for the CDR3: TGCAGTGCATTCATTTGGGAGGCTAGCGGGATAACAGATACGCAGTATTTT.

This clonotype was recorded a few times. The chain employs TRBV6-2 or TRBV6-3 and TRBJ2-1; no definite D call. Trimming removed 0 bases from V and 9 bases from J, with 6 bases in between. The length of the CDR3 is 12 residues. Looked up from germline, CDR1 is MNHEY and CDR2 is SVGEGT. As DNA, the CDR3 is TGTGCCAGCAGTTACTCGATCCGTGAGCAGTTCTTC. It yields the protein CASSYSIREQFF.

The chain links TRBV9 to TRBJ2-3; D call uncertain. Trimming stripped 0 bases from V and 1 base from J, with 6 bases between. CDR1 and CDR2 (germline): SGDLS, YYNGEE. The CDR3 spans 14 residues. CDR3: CASSVGIGTDTQYF. CDR3 DNA sequence: TGTGCCAGCAGCGTAGGGATCGGCACAGATACGCAGTATTTT.

The chain carries TRBV6-2 or TRBV6-3 and TRBJ2-7; no clear D. Trimming pared 5 bases from V and 1 base from J, leaving 9 bases between. This CDR3 has 13 amino acids. In germline, CDR1 is MNHEY, CDR2 SVGEGT. The DNA for the CDR3 is TGTGCCAGCAGTCAGACTCTATCCTACGAGCAGTACGTC. It yields the protein CASSQTLSYEQYV.

For the CDR3, the DNA is TGCGCCAGCAGCTTCGGGGGGGATGGGGAGCCCCAGCATTTT. Translation: CASSFGGDGEPQHF. The J gene is TRBJ1-5, the V gene TRBV5-1; D is perhaps TRBD1 (5 bases). V gave up 2 bases and J gave up 8 bases, with 14 bases separating them. Germline CDR1 SGHRS, CDR2 YFSETQ. This CDR3 comprises 14 residues.

The chain uses TRBV6-5 and TRBJ1-5; tentative D call: TRBD1 (6 bases). V was trimmed by 5 bases and J by 1 base, leaving 12 bases between them. CDR3 size: 15 residues. Germline V gene lookup returns CDR1 MNHEY and CDR2 SVGAGI. CDR3 in amino acids: CASSGQSRSNQPQHF. In DNA form, the CDR3 reads TGTGCCAGCAGTGGACAGTCCAGGAGCAATCAGCCCCAGCATTTT.

The gene calls are TRBV5-1 and TRBJ2-1, with a weak D call TRBD2 (6 bases). The CDR3 runs to 15 residues. Trimming removed 3 bases from V and 2 bases from J, with 12 bases in between. Germline-derived CDR1 and CDR2 are SGHRS and YFSETQ. The CDR3 nucleotides are TGCGCCAGCAGCTCGGGACTTGTAACCTACAATGAGCAGTTCTTC. This translates into CASSSGLVTYNEQFF.

There are a few counts of this clonotype. J is TRBJ1-6 and V is TRBV7-8, with D hard to call. V was pared by 6 bases and J by 8 bases, with 17 bases between. The V gene's germline CDR1 is SGHVS and CDR2 FQNEAQ. This CDR3 comprises 15 residues. Here the CDR3 reads CASRVGNPLDSPLHF. In DNA form, the CDR3 reads TGTGCCAGCAGAGTAGGGAACCCTTTGGATTCACCCCTCCACTTT. Based on the CDR3 plus reference TRBV7-8 and TRBJ1-6, the full variable domain is GAGVSQSPRYKVAKRGQDVALRCDPISGHVSLFWYQQALGQGPEFLTYFQNEAQLDKSGLPSDRFFAERPEGSVSTLKIQRTQQEDSAVYLCASRVGNPLDSPLHFGNGTRLTVT.

This clonotype was found a few times. CDR3 bases: TGCGCCAGCAGCCAGCACCCGGGACAGAGTAACTATGGCTACACCTTC. Translation gives CASSQHPGQSNYGYTF. This chain uses TRBV4-3 with TRBJ1-2, with 7 bases that match TRBD1. Trimming cost V 3 bases and J 1 base; bases outside gene matches: 8. Germline CDR1 LGHNA, CDR2 YSLEER. The CDR3 runs 16 residues.

This clonotype came up a few times. The rearrangement uses TRBV4-3 and TRBJ2-5, with D perhaps TRBD2 (5 bases). V lost 3 bases and J 4 bases, leaving 15 bases between the germline ends. This CDR3 region has 15 residues. Germline lookup yields CDR1 LGHNA and CDR2 YSLEER. The CDR3 nucleotides read TGCGCCAGCAGCCAGGGCCCCGAGGGCCGAGAGACCCAGTACTTC. Translation: CASSQGPEGRETQYF.

This rearrangement joins TRBV6-5 to TRBJ2-5, with 7 bases identical to TRBD1. The germline gives CDR1 MNHEY, CDR2 SVGAGI. The CDR3 contains 15 residues. The junction had 7 bases not matched to a gene; V was cut back by 5 bases and J by 1 base. The CDR3 nucleotides are TGTGCCAGCAGTCCCCGGGACAGTATCCAAGAGACCCAGTACTTC. Translated: CASSPRDSIQETQYF.

The chain uses TRBV4-1 and TRBJ2-2, with 11 bases that match TRBD1. Germline CDR1 and CDR2: MGHRA and YSYEKL. V dropped 6 bases and J dropped 2; count of bases not matched to a gene: 2. The CDR3 spans 15 residues. The CDR3: CASRRTGGNTGELFF. Here the CDR3 DNA reads TGCGCCAGCAGACGGACAGGGGGCAACACCGGGGAGCTGTTTTTT.

This chain joins TRBV5-1 and TRBJ2-5; 7 bases match TRBD2. Per germline, CDR1 SGHRS and CDR2 YFSETQ. With 7 bases clipped from V and 5 bases from J, the junction kept 14 bases outside the gene matches. This CDR3 spans 15 amino acids. CDR3 protein: CASHTTAGTWETQYF. The CDR3 nucleotides are TGCGCCAGCCATACGACAGCGGGGACGTGGGAGACCCAGTACTTC.

This chain joins TRBV9 and TRBJ2-3; TRBD1 aligns across 11 bases. The CDR3 loop spans 16 amino acids. Trimming cost V 5 bases and J 2 bases; bases outside gene matches: 7. CDR1 and CDR2 from the germline V gene are SGDLS and YYNGEE. CDR3 sequence reads: CASRPPGQGDTDTQYF. The DNA for the CDR3 is TGTGCCAGCAGACCTCCGGGACAGGGGGACACAGATACGCAGTATTTT.

The chain couples TRBV19 to TRBJ2-7; TRBD2 aligns across 7 bases. The CDR3 runs to 16 residues. J lost 4 bases, V lost 3 bases, and 12 bases had no gene match. Looked up from germline, CDR1 is LNHDA and CDR2 is SQIVND (reference sequence). CDR3 sequence (DNA): TGTGCCAGTAGTATTGGGGCGAGGAGTAGCGGGTACGAGCAGTACTTC. Amino acid sequence: CASSIGARSSGYEQYF.

This clonotype was seen ten or more times. The genes are TRBV7-9 and TRBJ2-4; D might be TRBD1 (6 bases). CDR1 SEHNR and CDR2 FQNEAQ come from the germline V gene (reference sequence). CDR3 length: 15 amino acids. Trimming took off 5 bases at V and 6 bases at J, with 17 bases between the two ends. The CDR3 sequence is CASSPRQELGNIQYF. CDR3 DNA sequence: TGTGCCAGCAGCCCCCGACAGGAATTGGGAAACATTCAGTACTTC.